The clone carrying this T cell receptor beta chain was detected only once. Its antigen is unknown. The data originate from a study of CD8 T cells in Susac syndrome. Study-wide findings and caveats: The authors found around 17 Susac-specific public clones in total CD8+ repertoires and five or six in CD8+ TEMRA repertoires.

TCR beta sequences were obtained from blood CD8+ and CD4+ T cells. The authors reverse transcribed about 0.5 to 1 ug RNA with random hexamers. TCRdb called the immunoSEQ multiplex PCR reads again in MiXCR, with one record for every CDR3 protein. The table records tens of thousands of distinct CDR3 sequences, approximately 96% of them present only once. CDR1 is LGHDT and CDR2 is YNNKEL in the germline V gene (reference sequence). This CDR3 has 12 amino acids. V was trimmed by 4 bases and J by 7 bases, leaving 10 bases between them. Sequencing was performed on CD8+ T cells from PBMCs. The chain recombines TRBV3-1 with TRBJ1-2, with D perhaps matching TRBD1 (5 bases). The TCR sequence derives from a human donor with Susac syndrome. CDR3 bases: TGTGCCAGCAGCCCATCAAGGGGTGGCTACACCTTC. Translating gives CASSPSRGGYTF.